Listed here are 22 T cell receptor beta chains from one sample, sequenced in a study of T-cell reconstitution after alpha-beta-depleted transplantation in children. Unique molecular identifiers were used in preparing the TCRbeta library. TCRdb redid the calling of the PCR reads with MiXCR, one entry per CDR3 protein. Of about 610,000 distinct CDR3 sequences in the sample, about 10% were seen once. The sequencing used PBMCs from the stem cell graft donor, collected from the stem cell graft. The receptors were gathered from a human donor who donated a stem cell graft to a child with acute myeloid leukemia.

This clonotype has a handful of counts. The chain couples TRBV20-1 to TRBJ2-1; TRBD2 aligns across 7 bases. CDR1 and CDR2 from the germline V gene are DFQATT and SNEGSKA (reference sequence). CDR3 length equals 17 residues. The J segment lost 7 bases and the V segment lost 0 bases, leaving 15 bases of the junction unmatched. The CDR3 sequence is CSARDGLAAPGMNEQFF. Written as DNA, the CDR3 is TGCAGTGCTAGAGATGGGCTAGCGGCCCCCGGTATGAATGAGCAGTTCTTC.

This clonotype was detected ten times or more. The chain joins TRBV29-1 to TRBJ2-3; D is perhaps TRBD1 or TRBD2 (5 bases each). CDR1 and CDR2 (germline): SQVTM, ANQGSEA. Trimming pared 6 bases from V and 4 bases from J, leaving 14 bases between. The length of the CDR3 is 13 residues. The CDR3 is CSVRGRGSDTQYF. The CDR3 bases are TGCAGCGTGAGGGGCAGAGGATCAGATACGCAGTATTTT.

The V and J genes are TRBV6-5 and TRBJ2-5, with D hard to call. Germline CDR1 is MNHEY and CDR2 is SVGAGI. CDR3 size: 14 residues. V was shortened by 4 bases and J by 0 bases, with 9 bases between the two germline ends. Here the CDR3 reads CASSSLRYQETQYF. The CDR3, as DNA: TGTGCCAGCAGTTCCCTAAGGTACCAAGAGACCCAGTACTTC.

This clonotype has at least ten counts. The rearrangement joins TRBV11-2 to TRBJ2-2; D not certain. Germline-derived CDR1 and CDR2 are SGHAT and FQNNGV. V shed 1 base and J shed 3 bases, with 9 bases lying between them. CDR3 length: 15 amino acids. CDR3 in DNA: TGTGCCAGCAGCTTAGTGGCGAGGTACACCGGGGAGCTGTTTTTT. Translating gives CASSLVARYTGELFF.

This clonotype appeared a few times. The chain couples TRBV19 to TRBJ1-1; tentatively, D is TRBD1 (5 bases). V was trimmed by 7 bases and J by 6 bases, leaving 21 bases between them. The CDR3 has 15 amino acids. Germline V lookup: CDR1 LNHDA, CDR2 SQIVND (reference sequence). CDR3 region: CASNNIWQGGAEAFF. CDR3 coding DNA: TGTGCCAGTAATAATATTTGGCAGGGAGGCGCTGAAGCTTTCTTT.

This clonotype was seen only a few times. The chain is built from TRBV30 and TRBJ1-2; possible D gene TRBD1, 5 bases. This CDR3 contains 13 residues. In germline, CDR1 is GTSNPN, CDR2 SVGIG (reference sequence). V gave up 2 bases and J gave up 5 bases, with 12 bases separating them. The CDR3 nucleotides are TGTGCCTGGAGTCCGGGACCGCAGTATGGCTACACCTTC. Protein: CAWSPGPQYGYTF.

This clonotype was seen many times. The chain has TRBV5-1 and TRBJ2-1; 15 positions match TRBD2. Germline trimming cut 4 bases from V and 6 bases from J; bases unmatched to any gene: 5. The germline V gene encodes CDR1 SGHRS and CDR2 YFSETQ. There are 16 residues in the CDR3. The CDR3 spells CASSPGLAGGPNEQFF. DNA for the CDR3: TGCGCCAGCAGCCCCGGACTAGCGGGAGGGCCCAATGAGCAGTTCTTC.

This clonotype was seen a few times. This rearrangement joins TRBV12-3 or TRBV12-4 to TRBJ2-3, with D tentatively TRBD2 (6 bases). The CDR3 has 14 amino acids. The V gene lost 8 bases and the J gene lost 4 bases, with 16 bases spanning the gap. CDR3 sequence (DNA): TGTGCCAGCGTTCGGACGGGAGATTCAGATACGCAGTATTTT. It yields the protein CASVRTGDSDTQYF.

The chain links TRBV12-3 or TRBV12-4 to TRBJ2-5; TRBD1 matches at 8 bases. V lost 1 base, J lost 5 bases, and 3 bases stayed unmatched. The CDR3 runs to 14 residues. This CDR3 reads CASSLGTGLETQYF. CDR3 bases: TGTGCCAGCAGTTTAGGGACAGGGCTGGAGACCCAGTACTTC.

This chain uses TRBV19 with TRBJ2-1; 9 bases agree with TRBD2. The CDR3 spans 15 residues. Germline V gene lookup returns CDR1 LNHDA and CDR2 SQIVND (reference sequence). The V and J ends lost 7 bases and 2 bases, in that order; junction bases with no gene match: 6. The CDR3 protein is CASTVLAGAYNEQFF. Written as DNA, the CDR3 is TGTGCCAGTACCGTACTAGCGGGCGCCTACAATGAGCAGTTCTTC.

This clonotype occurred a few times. This CDR3 is CASGPMGGVGQPQHF. The CDR3 nucleotides are TGTGCCAGCGGGCCGATGGGAGGGGTTGGTCAGCCCCAGCATTTT. The genes are TRBV27 and TRBJ1-5; maybe TRBD1 (5 bases). The CDR3 runs to 15 residues. The germline CDR1 and CDR2 sequences are MNHEY and SMNVEV (reference sequence). The V end lost 8 bases, the J end lost 6 bases, and 20 bases lay between the germline ends.

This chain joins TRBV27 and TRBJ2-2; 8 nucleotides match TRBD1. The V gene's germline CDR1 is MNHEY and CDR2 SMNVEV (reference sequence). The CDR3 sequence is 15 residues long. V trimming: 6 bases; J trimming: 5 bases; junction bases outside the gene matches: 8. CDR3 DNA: TGTGCCAGCAGGCCACAGGGGGTGAGGACCGGGGAGCTGTTTTTT. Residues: CASRPQGVRTGELFF.

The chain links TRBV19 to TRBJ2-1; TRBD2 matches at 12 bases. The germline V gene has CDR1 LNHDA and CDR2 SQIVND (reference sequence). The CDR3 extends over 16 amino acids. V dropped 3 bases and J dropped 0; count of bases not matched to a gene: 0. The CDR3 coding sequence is TGTGCCAGTAGTATGACTAGCGGGAGCTCCTACAATGAGCAGTTCTTC. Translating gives CASSMTSGSSYNEQFF.

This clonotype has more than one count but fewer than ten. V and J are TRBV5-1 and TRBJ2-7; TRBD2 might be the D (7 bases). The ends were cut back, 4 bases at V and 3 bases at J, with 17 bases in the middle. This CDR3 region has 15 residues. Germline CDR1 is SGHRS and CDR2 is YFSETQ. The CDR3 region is CASSPWGAGDYEQYF. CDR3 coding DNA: TGCGCCAGCAGCCCCTGGGGGGCGGGGGACTACGAGCAGTACTTC.

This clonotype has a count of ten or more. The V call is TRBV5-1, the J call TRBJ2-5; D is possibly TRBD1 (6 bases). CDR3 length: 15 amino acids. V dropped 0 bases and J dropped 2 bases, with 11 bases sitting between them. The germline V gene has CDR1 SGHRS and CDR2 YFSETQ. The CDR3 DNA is TGCGCCAGCAGCTTGGCCGGGACACGTCAAGAGACCCAGTACTTC. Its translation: CASSLAGTRQETQYF.

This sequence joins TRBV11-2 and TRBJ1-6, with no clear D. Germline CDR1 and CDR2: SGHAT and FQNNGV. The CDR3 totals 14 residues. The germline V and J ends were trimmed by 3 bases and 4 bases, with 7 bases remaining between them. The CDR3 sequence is CASSLGPYNSPLHF. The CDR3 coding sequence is TGTGCCAGCAGCTTGGGTCCATATAATTCACCCCTCCACTTT.

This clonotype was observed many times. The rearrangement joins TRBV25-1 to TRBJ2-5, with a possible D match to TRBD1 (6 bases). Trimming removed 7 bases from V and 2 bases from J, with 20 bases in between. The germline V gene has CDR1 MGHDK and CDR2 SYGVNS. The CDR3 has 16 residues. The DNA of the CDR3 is TGTGCCAGCAAATCAAGAACAGGGCCCCCACAAGAGACCCAGTACTTC. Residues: CASKSRTGPPQETQYF.

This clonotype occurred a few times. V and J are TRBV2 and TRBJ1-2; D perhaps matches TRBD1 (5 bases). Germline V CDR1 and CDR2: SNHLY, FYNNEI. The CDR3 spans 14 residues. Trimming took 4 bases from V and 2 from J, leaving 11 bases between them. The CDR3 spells CASSGGAENYGYTF. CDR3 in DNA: TGTGCCAGCAGTGGAGGGGCGGAAAACTATGGCTACACCTTC.

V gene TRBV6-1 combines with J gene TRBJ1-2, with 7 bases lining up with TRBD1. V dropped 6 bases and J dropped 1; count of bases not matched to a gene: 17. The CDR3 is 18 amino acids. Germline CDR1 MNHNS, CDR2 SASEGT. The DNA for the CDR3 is TGTGCCAGCAGACCTCATAGGACAGGCAATACTATTAACTATGGCTACACCTTC. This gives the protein CASRPHRTGNTINYGYTF.

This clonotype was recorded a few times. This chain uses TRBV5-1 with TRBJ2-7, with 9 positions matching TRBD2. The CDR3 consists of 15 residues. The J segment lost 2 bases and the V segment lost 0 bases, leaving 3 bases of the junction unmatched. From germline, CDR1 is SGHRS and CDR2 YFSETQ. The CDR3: CASSLESSGTYEQYF. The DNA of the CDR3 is TGCGCCAGCAGCTTGGAGTCTAGCGGGACCTACGAGCAGTACTTC.

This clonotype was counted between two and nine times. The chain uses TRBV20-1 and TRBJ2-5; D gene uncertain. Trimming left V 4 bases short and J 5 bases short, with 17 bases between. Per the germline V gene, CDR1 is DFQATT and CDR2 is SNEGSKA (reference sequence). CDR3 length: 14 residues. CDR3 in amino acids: CSATSLGNRETQYF. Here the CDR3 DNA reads TGCAGTGCTACGTCCTTGGGAAATAGGGAGACCCAGTACTTC.

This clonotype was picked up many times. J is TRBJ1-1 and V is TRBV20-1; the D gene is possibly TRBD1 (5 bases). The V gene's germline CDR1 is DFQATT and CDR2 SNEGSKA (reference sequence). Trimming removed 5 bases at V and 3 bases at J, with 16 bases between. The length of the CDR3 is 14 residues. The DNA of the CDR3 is TGCAGTGCTTCGGGACCAGGGTTTTACACTGAAGCTTTCTTT. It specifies CSASGPGFYTEAFF.